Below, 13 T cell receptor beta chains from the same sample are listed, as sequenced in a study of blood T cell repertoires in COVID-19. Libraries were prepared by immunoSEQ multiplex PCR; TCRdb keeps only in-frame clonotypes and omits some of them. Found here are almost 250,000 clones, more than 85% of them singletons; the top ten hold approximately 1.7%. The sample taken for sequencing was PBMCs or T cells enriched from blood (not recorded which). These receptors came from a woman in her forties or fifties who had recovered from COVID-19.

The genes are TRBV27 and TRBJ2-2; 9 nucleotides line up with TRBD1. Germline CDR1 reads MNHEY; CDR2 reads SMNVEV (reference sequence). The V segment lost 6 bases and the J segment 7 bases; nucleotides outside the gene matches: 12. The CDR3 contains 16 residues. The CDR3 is CASSLNPYRGHGELFF. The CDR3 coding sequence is TGTGCCAGCAGCCTTAACCCTTACAGGGGGCACGGGGAGCTGTTTTTT.

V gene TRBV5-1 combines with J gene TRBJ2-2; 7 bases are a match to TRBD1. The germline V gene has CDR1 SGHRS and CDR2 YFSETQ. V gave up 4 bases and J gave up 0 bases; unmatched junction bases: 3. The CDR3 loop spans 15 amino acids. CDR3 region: CASSNRGPNTGELFF. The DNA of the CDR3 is TGCGCCAGCAGCAACAGGGGCCCGAACACCGGGGAGCTGTTTTTT.

The CDR3 loop reads CASSPGQRNEQFF. The DNA of the CDR3 is TGTGCCAGCAGCCCGGGACAGCGCAATGAGCAGTTCTTC. The chain joins TRBV3-1 (or the pseudogene TRBV3-2) to TRBJ2-1, with 7 bases lining up with TRBD1. CDR1 is LGHDT, CDR2 YNNKEL, per germline (reference sequence). This CDR3 spans 13 amino acids. V trimming: 4 bases; J trimming: 6 bases; junction bases outside the gene matches: 3.

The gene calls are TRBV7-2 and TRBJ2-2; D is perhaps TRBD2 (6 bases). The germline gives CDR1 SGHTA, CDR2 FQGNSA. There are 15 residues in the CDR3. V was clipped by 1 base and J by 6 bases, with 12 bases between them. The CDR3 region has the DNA TGTGCCAGCAGCTTAGTTACTAGCTGGCCCGGGGAGCTGTTTTTT. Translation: CASSLVTSWPGELFF.

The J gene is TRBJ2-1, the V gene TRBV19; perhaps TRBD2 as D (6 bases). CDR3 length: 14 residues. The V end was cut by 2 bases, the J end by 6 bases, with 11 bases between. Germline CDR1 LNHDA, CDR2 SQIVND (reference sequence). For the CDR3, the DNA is TGTGCCAGTAGTATACGCGGGGCTGGCAATGAGCAGTTCTTC. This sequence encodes CASSIRGAGNEQFF. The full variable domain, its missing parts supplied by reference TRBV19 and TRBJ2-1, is DGGITQSPKYLFRKEGQNVTLSCEQNLNHDAMYWYRQDPGQGLRLIYYSQIVNDFQKGDIAEGYSVSREKKESFPLTVTSAQKNPTAFYLCASSIRGAGNEQFFGPGTRLTVL.

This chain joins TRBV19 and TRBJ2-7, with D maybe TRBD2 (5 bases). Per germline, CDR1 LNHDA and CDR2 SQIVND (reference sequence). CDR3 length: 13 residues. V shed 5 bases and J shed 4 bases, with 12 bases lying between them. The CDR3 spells CASSRGYQYEQYF. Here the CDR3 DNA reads TGTGCCAGTAGTCGAGGGTATCAGTACGAGCAGTACTTC. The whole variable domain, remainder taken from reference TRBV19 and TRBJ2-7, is DGGITQSPKYLFRKEGQNVTLSCEQNLNHDAMYWYRQDPGQGLRLIYYSQIVNDFQKGDIAEGYSVSREKKESFPLTVTSAQKNPTAFYLCASSRGYQYEQYFGPGTRLTVT.

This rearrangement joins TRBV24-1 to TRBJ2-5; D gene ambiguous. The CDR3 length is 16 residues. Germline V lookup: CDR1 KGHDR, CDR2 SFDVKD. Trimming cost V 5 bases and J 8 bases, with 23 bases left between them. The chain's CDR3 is CATSGGVGYRAETQYF. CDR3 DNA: TGTGCCACCAGTGGAGGCGTTGGGTATAGAGCAGAAACCCAGTACTTC.

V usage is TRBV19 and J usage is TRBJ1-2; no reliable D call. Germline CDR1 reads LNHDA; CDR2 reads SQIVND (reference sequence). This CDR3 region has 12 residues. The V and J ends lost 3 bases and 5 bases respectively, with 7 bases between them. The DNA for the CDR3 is TGTGCCAGTAGTATCGGTCCATATGGCTACACCTTC. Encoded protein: CASSIGPYGYTF.

DNA of the CDR3: TGTGCCAGCAGGGGAGTCACGAACACTGAAGCTTTCTTT. Encoded protein: CASRGVTNTEAFF. V gene TRBV2 combines with J gene TRBJ1-1; no clear D gene. Germline values: CDR1 SNHLY, CDR2 FYNNEI. The CDR3 is made up of 13 amino acids. Trimming removed 6 bases at V and 1 base at J, with 9 bases between.

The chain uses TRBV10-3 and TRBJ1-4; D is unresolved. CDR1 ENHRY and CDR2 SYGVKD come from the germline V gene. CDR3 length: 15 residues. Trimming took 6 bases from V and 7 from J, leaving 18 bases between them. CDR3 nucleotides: TGTGCCATCAGCCCATCGGACCTGCGGGGTGAAAAACTGTTTTTT. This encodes CAISPSDLRGEKLFF.

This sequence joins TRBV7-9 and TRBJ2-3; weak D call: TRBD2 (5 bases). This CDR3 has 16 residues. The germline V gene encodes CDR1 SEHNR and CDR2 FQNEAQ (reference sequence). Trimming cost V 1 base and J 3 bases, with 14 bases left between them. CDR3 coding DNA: TGTGCCAGCAGCTTAGGGGCCTGGACTGTAACAGATACGCAGTATTTT. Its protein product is CASSLGAWTVTDTQYF.

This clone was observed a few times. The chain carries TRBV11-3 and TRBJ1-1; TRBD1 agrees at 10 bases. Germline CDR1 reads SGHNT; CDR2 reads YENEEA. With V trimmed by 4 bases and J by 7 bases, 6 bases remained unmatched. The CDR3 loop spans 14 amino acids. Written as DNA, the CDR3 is TGTGCCAGCAGCTCCGGGACAGGGGTTGGTGAAGCTTTCTTT. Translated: CASSSGTGVGEAFF.

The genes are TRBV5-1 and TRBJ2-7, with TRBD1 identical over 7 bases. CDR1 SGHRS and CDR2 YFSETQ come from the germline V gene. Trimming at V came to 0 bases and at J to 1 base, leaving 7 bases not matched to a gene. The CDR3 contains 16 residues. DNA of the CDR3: TGCGCCAGCAGCTTGGCTCCGACAGGGAAGTCCTACGAGCAGTACTTC. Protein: CASSLAPTGKSYEQYF.